This entry is about one T cell receptor beta chain. The record originates from a study of shared clonotypes between healthy human individuals. Measured with immunoSEQ multiplex PCR; TCRdb has only the in-frame clones, and not every one. The sample has about 1.1 million clones, around 77% seen once. The receptor was isolated from a man aged 18 to 29 in good health. Some clones in this sample may be carry-over from other donors' samples. The material sequenced was memory CD4+ T cells from PBMCs. Subset here: CD45RA-negative fraction.

The CDR3 reads CAWSVGTGAGNTIYF. The DNA for the CDR3 is TGTGCCTGGAGTGTGGGGACAGGGGCTGGAAACACCATATATTTT. This chain connects TRBV30 to TRBJ1-3; TRBD1 agrees at 10 bases. V gave up 0 bases and J gave up 2 bases; unmatched junction bases: 1. The CDR3 extends over 15 amino acids. Germline V gene data show CDR1 as GTSNPN and CDR2 as SVGIG (reference sequence).